This TCR beta chain originates from a study of T cell repertoires in cytomegalovirus infection. The overall study: Based on public TCR beta signatures, there were indications of CMV infection and of a matching HLA type.

Trimming cost V 5 bases and J 3 bases; bases outside gene matches: 6. This CDR3 has 14 residues. Per the germline V gene, CDR1 is SGHTA and CDR2 is FQGNSA. This clonotype was observed many times. Its specificity is unknown. General study results and limits: Predominance within the ex vivo response was attributable to HLA-C-restricted CMV-specific TCR beta clonotypes. Pooled public TCR beta family frequency picked out CMV carriers with the relevant HLA.

TCRdb re-called the reads through MiXCR, storing one row per CDR3 protein. Seen here are about 260,000 distinct CDR3 sequences, less than 9.5% observed once, and the top ten hold around 15%. The sequenced material came from PBMCs. The source of this sequence is a human donor in good health (CMV status not recorded). Some clones in this sample may be carry-over from other donors' samples. The chain recombines TRBV7-2 with TRBJ2-7; 8 nucleotides match TRBD1. CDR3 in amino acids: CASSPRDRFYEQYF. The CDR3 bases are TGTGCCAGCAGCCCCCGGGACAGGTTCTACGAGCAGTACTTC.